This T cell receptor beta chain appears in the sequencing data of a study of Ad26.COV2.S vaccination and SARS-CoV-2 variants (dated by TCRdb to the early 2020s). For the wider study: Vaccine-arm donors came from COV1001, a multicentre, randomized, double-blind, placebo-controlled phase I-IIa trial of Ad26.COV2.S in healthy adults. Blinding of investigators to trial group allocation was maintained during experiments and outcome assessment. Participants in the trial were split at random into five groups of five each, receiving low-dose or high-dose Ad26.COV2.S once or twice, or else placebo on both occasions. A total of approximately 32 samples were included in the TCR-sequenced set, comprising 19 Ad26.COV2.S vaccine recipients, 5 placebo recipients and 8 SARS-CoV-2 convalescent individuals. Ad26.COV2.S was administered intramuscularly at 5 x 10^10 or 1 x 10^11 viral particles, either as a single shot or as two shots given 56 days apart. The specificity and breadth of SARS-CoV-2-reactive T cell receptors after Ad26.COV2.S vaccination were assessed by TCRbeta repertoire sequencing. What the research found in general, with its limitations: The study lacked the statistical power to compare responses across vaccine doses or regimens. Vaccine and placebo recipients had similar non-spike TCR breadth, a finding consistent with the vaccine containing only spike. The authors noted that total T cell responses may have been underestimated by the TCR breadth and depth analyses. After vaccination, spike-specific CD8+ and CD4+ T cell responses were reported to show substantial breadth. Spike-specific TCR breadth was higher in Ad26.COV2.S recipients than in placebo recipients (P = 0.0014).

The treatment or condition tag for this specimen amounts to: approximately 18 received Ad26.COV2.S at low or high dose, single or two shots; roughly 5 received placebo; per-sample allocation not given. Repertoires of vaccine and placebo recipients were sequenced from samples taken on day 63 after the first injection. In Cohort 1b, roughly 26 adults aged 18-55 years were enrolled at a single site in Boston, USA, between 29 July and 7 August 2020. As a vaccine, Ad26.COV2.S was a replication-incompetent adenovirus type 26 vector that expressed a prefusion-stabilized SARS-CoV-2 spike protein derived from the original Wuhan strain. CDR1 and CDR2, looked up from the germline V gene, are SQVTM and ANQGSEA. V sheds 3 bases and J sheds 1 base, leaving 6 bases between their ends. Its CDR3 holds 13 amino acids, cysteine through phenylalanine. Of all the DNA, just the CDR3 is kept, 39 bases in frame from base 1.

On this clone itself: Its antigen has not been determined. No qualities accompany the bases; no much larger clone lies one base away.

The immunoSEQ Assay was used to sequence TCRbeta CDR3 regions. After extraction, genomic DNA underwent amplification by bias-controlled multiplex PCR, followed by high-throughput sequencing. The study's own analysis went as follows. To quantify the absolute abundance of every unique TCRbeta CDR3 region, sequences were collapsed and filtered. T cell fraction was estimated by normalizing TCRbeta template counts to usable DNA, which was measured by amplifying reference genes present in all nucleated cells. Repertoire TCRs were annotated as SARS-CoV-2-specific when V gene, CDR3 amino acid sequence and J gene were exactly matched to a known reactive TCR set. The reference SARS-CoV-2 TCR set was derived from MIRA and filtered for enrichment in COVID-19-positive ImmuneCODE repertoires, a step that removed public or cross-reactive TCRs. Drawing on the MIRA antigens, annotated TCRs were analysed further at the level of specific ORF or position within ORF. Breadth was defined as annotated unique rearrangements over total unique productive rearrangements; depth was the summed frequency of those rearrangements. Two-sided Wilcoxon rank-sum tests were applied when comparing TCR breadth between groups. This is the immuneACCESS table as TCRdb keeps it, with only in-frame sequences that have V and J called. A part of the clones is gone; compared with another copy, unresolved V genes explain less than half, and the rest is unexplained. The V and J calls and clone size are taken from that table; D and trimming were inferred from the DNA. The sample contains roughly 380,000 clones, around 84% of them found a single time. The top ten hold approximately 3.5% of the sample.

Material: peripheral blood, obtained in a trial of Ad26.COV2.S vaccine versus placebo. The clonotype comes from a person aged 18-65 years who received the Ad26.COV2.S COVID-19 vaccine or a placebo. The V and J genes are TRBV29-1 and TRBJ2-2, with the D call perhaps TRBD1 or TRBD2, each one matching 5 bases. The CDR3 amino acid sequence is: CSVDGGNTGELFF. The bases are TGCAGCGTTGATGGGGGGAACACCGGGGAGCTGTTTTTT.